One sample yielded the 2 T cell receptor beta chains listed below, sequenced in a study of cytomegalovirus exposure and HLA in healthy donors. 60 Vbeta and 13 Jbeta primers were used in PCR. TCRdb's copy holds only in-frame clones and misses some; the assay was immunoSEQ multiplex PCR. The sample records around 140,000 clones, roughly 80% being singletons. Sequenced input: PBMCs. The receptors were sampled from a female donor in good health and CMV-seronegative.

This chain links TRBV11-3 with TRBJ1-3, with D unresolved. V was cut by 3 bases and J by 8 bases, with 14 bases left in between. The germline V gene encodes CDR1 SGHNT and CDR2 YENEEA. The CDR3 extends over 14 amino acids. This CDR3 reads CASSFAGNEYTIYF. The CDR3 DNA reads as TGTGCCAGCAGCTTTGCCGGGAATGAGTACACCATATATTTT. The full variable domain, with the rest looked up from reference TRBV11-3 and TRBJ1-3, is EAGVVQSPRYKIIEKKQPVAFWCNPISGHNTLYWYLQNLGQGPELLIRYENEEAVDDSQLPKDRFSAERLKGVDSTLKIQPAELGDSAVYLCASSFAGNEYTIYFGEGSWLTVV.

The chain recombines TRBV19 with TRBJ2-5; tentatively, D is TRBD1 (5 bases). The CDR3 is made up of 13 amino acids. Germline lookup yields CDR1 LNHDA and CDR2 SQIVND (reference sequence). V lost 2 bases to trimming and J lost 3 bases, with 7 bases between them. The CDR3 region has the DNA TGTGCCAGTAGTATATCCAGGGAAGAGACCCAGTACTTC. This encodes CASSISREETQYF.